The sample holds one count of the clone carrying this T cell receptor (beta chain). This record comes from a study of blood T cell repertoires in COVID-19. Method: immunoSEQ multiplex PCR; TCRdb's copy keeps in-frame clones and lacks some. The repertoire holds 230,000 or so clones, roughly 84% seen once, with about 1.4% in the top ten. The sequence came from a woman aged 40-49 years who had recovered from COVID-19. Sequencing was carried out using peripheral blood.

The CDR3 DNA follows: TGTGCCAGCAGCGCCGGGACAGGCGAAACCCCGAGGAGCTCTGGAAACACCATATATTTT. Its protein is CASSAGTGETPRSSGNTIYF. The V call is TRBV7-6, the J call TRBJ1-3, with 8 positions matching TRBD1. V shed 5 bases, J shed 0 bases, and the junction held 18 bases outside the gene matches. Germline V gives CDR1 SGHVS, CDR2 FNYEAQ. The CDR3 length is 20 residues.